Each of the 13 T cell receptor beta chains below was sequenced from the same sample in a study of radiation and T cells in renal cell carcinoma. Time point given: blood 4 weeks post-SBRT, at nephrectomy. Stated treatment: 15 Gy SBRT to primary tumor, nephrectomy 4 weeks later. Sequencing used immunoSEQ multiplex PCR; TCRdb keeps in-frame clones, though not all of them. The sample holds about 140,000 clones, about 86% seen once. The sample was blood, taken from a patient whose treatment included radiotherapy and nephrectomy. These receptors originate from a woman aged 45-60 years with renal cell carcinoma.

The rearrangement links TRBV5-1 to TRBJ2-3, with 8 bases aligning to TRBD2. The CDR3 covers 18 residues. Trimming removed 1 base from V and 0 bases from J; junction bases left unmatched: 10. Germline V gene data show CDR1 as SGHRS and CDR2 as YFSETQ. The CDR3 spells CASSLRPSGRSSTDTQYF. Here the CDR3 DNA reads TGCGCCAGCAGCTTGCGGCCTAGCGGGCGTTCTAGCACAGATACGCAGTATTTT.

The table lists this clone with a few counts. The V call is TRBV19, the J call TRBJ2-2, with D hard to call. The CDR3 loop spans 12 amino acids. The V gene lost 2 bases and the J gene lost 4 bases, with 2 bases spanning the gap. Germline lookup yields CDR1 LNHDA and CDR2 SQIVND (reference sequence). The CDR3 sequence is CASSIFTGELFF. CDR3 nucleotides: TGTGCCAGTAGTATATTCACCGGGGAGCTGTTTTTT.

This clone was observed a handful of times. The chain has TRBV7-2 and TRBJ1-4; D not resolved. Trimming took off 1 base at V and 8 bases at J, with 8 bases between the two ends. This CDR3 spans 13 amino acids. The germline V gene has CDR1 SGHTA and CDR2 FQGNSA. The CDR3 DNA reads TGTGCCAGCAGCTTAGAGGCCAGAGAAAAACTGTTTTTT. It is translated as CASSLEAREKLFF.

The rearrangement links TRBV19 to TRBJ1-2, with no clear D. The CDR3 loop spans 12 amino acids. Germline V gene sequence: CDR1 LNHDA, CDR2 SQIVND (reference sequence). V lost 2 bases and J 5 bases, leaving 6 bases between the germline ends. CDR3 in DNA: TGTGCCAGTAGTATACGGGATTATGGCTACACCTTC. It yields the protein CASSIRDYGYTF. The entire variable domain, with the rest obtained from reference TRBV19 and TRBJ1-2, is as follows: DGGITQSPKYLFRKEGQNVTLSCEQNLNHDAMYWYRQDPGQGLRLIYYSQIVNDFQKGDIAEGYSVSREKKESFPLTVTSAQKNPTAFYLCASSIRDYGYTFGSGTRLTVV.

V and J are TRBV29-1 and TRBJ1-1; D perhaps matches TRBD1 (5 bases). CDR1 SQVTM and CDR2 ANQGSEA come from the germline V gene. This CDR3 has 13 amino acids. V lost 4 bases and J 0 bases, leaving 9 bases between the germline ends. Here the CDR3 reads CSVGDSMNTEAFF. In DNA, the CDR3 is TGCAGCGTTGGCGACAGCATGAACACTGAAGCTTTCTTT.

The chain recombines TRBV7-9 with TRBJ1-2; TRBD1 might be the D (6 bases). Looked up from germline, CDR1 is SEHNR and CDR2 is FQNEAQ (reference sequence). The CDR3 covers 14 residues. The V and J ends lost 2 bases and 0 bases respectively, with 7 bases between them. For the CDR3, the DNA is TGTGCCAGCAGCTTACAGGGGCCTAACTATGGCTACACCTTC. It translates to CASSLQGPNYGYTF.

The CDR3 is CASRPDRVVGGELFF. DNA for the CDR3: TGTGCCAGCAGGCCGGACAGGGTGGTTGGCGGGGAGCTGTTTTTT. The V and J genes are TRBV6-5 and TRBJ2-2; 8 nucleotides line up with TRBD1. Per germline, CDR1 MNHEY and CDR2 SVGAGI. The length of the CDR3 is 15 residues. V lost 6 bases and J lost 7; bases outside the gene matches: 10.

The chain carries TRBV7-2 and TRBJ2-3, with D possibly TRBD2 on 6 matching bases. Germline-derived CDR1 and CDR2 are SGHTA and FQGNSA. This CDR3 is 16 amino acids long. Trimming shortened V by 5 bases and J by 0 bases, and 15 bases separated the two germline ends. CDR3 coding DNA: TGTGCCAGCAGCATAGGTGGCGCGGGGAGCACAGATACGCAGTATTTT. It specifies CASSIGGAGSTDTQYF.

The chain is built from TRBV6-5 and TRBJ1-2; no clear D. CDR3 length: 11 amino acids. From germline, CDR1 is MNHEY and CDR2 SVGAGI. Trimming took 9 bases from V and 2 from J, leaving 7 bases between them. This CDR3 reads CASTGNYGYTF. For the CDR3, the DNA is TGTGCCAGTACGGGAAACTATGGCTACACCTTC.

The chain carries TRBV16 and TRBJ2-3; D gene unclear. CDR3 length: 14 amino acids. V dropped 2 bases and J dropped 8 bases, with 14 bases sitting between them. Germline CDR1 reads KGHSY; CDR2 reads FQNENV. The CDR3 loop reads CASSQAVLAATQYF. Written as DNA, the CDR3 is TGTGCCAGCAGCCAAGCGGTTTTGGCAGCTACGCAGTATTTT.

The chain is built from TRBV5-6 and TRBJ1-3; D is unclear. The CDR3 extends over 13 amino acids. The germline V gene encodes CDR1 SGHDT and CDR2 YYEEEE. The germline V and J ends were trimmed by 5 bases and 4 bases, with 10 bases remaining between them. The DNA of the CDR3 is TGTGCCAGCAGTAAACCGAGCGGAAACACCATATATTTT. Translated, it gives CASSKPSGNTIYF.

The genes are TRBV11-2 and TRBJ1-2; possibly TRBD1 for D (5 bases). Germline values: CDR1 SGHAT, CDR2 FQNNGV. The CDR3 consists of 14 residues. The V end lost 4 bases, the J end lost 8 bases, and 17 bases lay between the germline ends. The CDR3, as DNA: TGTGCCAGCAGCTGGGGACGGACCCCCATGGGCTACACCTTC. Its protein is CASSWGRTPMGYTF. Combining the CDR3 with reference TRBV11-2 and TRBJ1-2 gives the whole variable domain EAGVAQSPRYKIIEKRQSVAFWCNPISGHATLYWYQQILGQGPKLLIQFQNNGVVDDSQLPKDRFSAERLKGVDSTLKIQPAKLEDSAVYLCASSWGRTPMGYTFGSGTRLTVV.

The CDR3 DNA is TGTGCCAGTAGTATACAGGGGTGGACCGGGGAGCTGTTTTTT. It is translated as CASSIQGWTGELFF. The chain is built from TRBV19 and TRBJ2-2; TRBD1 is a possible D gene (6 bases). This CDR3 is 14 amino acids long. Trimming removed 2 bases from V and 5 bases from J, with 9 bases in between. Germline assignment: CDR1 LNHDA and CDR2 SQIVND (reference sequence).